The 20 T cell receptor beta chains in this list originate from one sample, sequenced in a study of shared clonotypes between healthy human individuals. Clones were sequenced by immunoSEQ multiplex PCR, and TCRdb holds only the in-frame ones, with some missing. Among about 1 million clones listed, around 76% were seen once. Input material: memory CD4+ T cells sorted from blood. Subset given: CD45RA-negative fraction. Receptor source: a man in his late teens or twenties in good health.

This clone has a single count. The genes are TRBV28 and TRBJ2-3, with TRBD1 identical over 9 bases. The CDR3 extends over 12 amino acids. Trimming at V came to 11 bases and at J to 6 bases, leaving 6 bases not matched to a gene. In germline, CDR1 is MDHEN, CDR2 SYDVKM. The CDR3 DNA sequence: TGTGCCGGGGGGACAGGGCAGGATACGCAGTATTTT. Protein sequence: CAGGTGQDTQYF.

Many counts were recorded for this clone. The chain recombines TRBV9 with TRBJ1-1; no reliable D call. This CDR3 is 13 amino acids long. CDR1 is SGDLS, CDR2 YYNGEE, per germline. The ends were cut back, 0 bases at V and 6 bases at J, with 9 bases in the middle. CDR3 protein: CASSVVWGSEAFF. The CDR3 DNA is TGTGCCAGCAGCGTAGTATGGGGTTCTGAAGCTTTCTTT.

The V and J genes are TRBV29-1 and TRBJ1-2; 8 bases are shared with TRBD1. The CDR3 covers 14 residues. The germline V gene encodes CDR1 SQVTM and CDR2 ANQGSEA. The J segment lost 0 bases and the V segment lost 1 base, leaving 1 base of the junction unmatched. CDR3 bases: TGCAGCGTTGAAGGGGGACAGGCTAACTATGGCTACACCTTC. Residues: CSVEGGQANYGYTF.

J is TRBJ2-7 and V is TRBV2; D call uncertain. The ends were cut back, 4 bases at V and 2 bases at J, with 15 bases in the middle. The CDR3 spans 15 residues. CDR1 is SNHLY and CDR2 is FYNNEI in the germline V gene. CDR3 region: CASSAHPPATYEQYF. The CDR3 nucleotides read TGTGCCAGCAGTGCACATCCACCAGCTACCTACGAGCAGTACTTC.

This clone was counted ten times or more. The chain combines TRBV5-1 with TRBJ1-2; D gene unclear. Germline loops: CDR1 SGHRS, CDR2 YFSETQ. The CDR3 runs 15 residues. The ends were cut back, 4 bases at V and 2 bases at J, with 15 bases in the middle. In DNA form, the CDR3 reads TGCGCCAGCAGCCCAGGAGGCGGCTCAAACTATGGCTACACCTTC. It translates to CASSPGGGSNYGYTF. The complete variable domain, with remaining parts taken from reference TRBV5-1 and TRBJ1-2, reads KAGVTQTPRYLIKTRGQQVTLSCSPISGHRSVSWYQQTPGQGLQFLFEYFSETQRNKGNFPGRFSGRQFSNSRSEMNVSTLELGDSALYLCASSPGGGSNYGYTFGSGTRLTVV.

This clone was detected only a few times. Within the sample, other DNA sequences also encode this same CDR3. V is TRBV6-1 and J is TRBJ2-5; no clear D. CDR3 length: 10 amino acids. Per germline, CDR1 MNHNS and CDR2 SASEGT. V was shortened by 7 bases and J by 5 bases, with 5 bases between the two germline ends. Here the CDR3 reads CASNEETQYF. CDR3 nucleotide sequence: TGTGCCAGCAATGAGGAGACCCAGTACTTC.

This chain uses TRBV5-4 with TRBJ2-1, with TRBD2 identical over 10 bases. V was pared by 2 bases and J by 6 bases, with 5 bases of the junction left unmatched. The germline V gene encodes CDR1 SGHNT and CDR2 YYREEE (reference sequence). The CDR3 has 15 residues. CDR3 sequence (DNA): TGTGCCAGCAGCTTTCCGGGACTAGCGTCCAATGAGCAGTTCTTC. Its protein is CASSFPGLASNEQFF. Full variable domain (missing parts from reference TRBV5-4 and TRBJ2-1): ETGVTQSPTHLIKTRGQQVTLRCSSQSGHNTVSWYQQALGQGPQFIFQYYREEENGRGNFPPRFSGLQFPNYSSELNVNALELDDSALYLCASSFPGLASNEQFFGPGTRLTVL.

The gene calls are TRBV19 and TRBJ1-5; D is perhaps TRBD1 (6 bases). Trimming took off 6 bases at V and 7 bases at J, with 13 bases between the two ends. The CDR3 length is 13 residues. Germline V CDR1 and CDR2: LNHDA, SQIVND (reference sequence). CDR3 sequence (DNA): TGTGCCAGTAGGAGGGGGGCGGGGCAGCCCCAGCATTTT. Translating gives CASRRGAGQPQHF.

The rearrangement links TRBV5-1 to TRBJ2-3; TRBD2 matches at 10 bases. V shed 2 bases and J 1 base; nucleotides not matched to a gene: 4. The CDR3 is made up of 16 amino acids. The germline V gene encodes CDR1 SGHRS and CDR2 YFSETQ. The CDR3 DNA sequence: TGCGCCAGCAGCTTTGGACTAGCGGCCCGCACAGATACGCAGTATTTT. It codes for CASSFGLAARTDTQYF.

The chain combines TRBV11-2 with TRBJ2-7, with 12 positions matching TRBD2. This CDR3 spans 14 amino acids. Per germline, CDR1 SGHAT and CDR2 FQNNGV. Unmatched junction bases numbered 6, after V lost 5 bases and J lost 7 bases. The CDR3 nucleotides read TGTGCCAGCAGCGGTCCGGGACTAGCGGGTGAGCAGTACTTC. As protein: CASSGPGLAGEQYF.

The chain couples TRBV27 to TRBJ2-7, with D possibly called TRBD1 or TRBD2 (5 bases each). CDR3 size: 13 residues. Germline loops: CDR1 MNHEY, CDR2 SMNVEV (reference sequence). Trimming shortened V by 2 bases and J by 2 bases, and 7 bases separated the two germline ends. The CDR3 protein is CASSLRGPYEQYF. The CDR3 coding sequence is TGTGCCAGCAGTTTACGGGGCCCCTACGAGCAGTACTTC.

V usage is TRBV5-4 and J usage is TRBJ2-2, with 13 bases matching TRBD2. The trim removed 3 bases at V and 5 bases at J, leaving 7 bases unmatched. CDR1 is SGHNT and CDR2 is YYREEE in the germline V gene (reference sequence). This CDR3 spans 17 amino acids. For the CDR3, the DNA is TGTGCCAGCAGCTCGGGACTAGCGGGACCGCGGACCGGGGAGCTGTTTTTT. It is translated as CASSSGLAGPRTGELFF.

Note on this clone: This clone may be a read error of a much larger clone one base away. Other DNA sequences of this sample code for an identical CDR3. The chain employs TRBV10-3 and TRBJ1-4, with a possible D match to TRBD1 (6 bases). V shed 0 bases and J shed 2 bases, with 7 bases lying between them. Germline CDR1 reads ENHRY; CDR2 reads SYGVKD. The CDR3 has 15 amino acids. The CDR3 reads CAISESGGTNEKLFF. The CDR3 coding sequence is TGTGCCATCAGTGAGTCAGGGGGGACTAATGAAAAACTGTTTTTT.

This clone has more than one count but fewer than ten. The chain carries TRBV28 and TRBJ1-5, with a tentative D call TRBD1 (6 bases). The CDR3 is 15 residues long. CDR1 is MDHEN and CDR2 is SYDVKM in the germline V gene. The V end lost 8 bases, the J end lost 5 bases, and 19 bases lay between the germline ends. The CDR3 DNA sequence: TGTGCCAGCGGGAAGAGGGGGGCCGGGGATCAGCCCCAGCATTTT. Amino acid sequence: CASGKRGAGDQPQHF.

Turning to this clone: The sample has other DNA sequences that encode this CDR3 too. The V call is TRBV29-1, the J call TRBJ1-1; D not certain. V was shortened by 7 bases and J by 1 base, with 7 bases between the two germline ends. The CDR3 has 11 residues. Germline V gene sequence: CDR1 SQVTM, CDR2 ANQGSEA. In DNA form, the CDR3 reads TGCAGCGCAAGGAGGAACACTGAAGCTTTCTTT. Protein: CSARRNTEAFF.

The CDR3 sequence is CASSEENRGQEQYF. The CDR3 coding sequence is TGTGCCAGCAGTGAAGAGAACAGGGGGCAAGAGCAGTACTTC. The chain has TRBV6-1 and TRBJ2-7, with 9 bases aligning to TRBD1. The CDR3 has 14 amino acids. V shed 1 base, J shed 7 bases, and the junction held 5 bases outside the gene matches. The germline gives CDR1 MNHNS, CDR2 SASEGT.

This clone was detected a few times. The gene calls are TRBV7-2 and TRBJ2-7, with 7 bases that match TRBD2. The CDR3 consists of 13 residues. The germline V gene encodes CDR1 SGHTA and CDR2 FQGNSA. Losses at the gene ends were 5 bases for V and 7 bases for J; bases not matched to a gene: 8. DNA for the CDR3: TGTGCCAGCAGCCCATCAGCGGGATGGGAGCAGTACTTC. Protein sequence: CASSPSAGWEQYF.

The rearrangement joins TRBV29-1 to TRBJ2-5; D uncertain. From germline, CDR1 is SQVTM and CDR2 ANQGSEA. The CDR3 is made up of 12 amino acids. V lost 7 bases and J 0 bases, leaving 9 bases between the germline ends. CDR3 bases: TGCAGCGGGTTAGGATACCAAGAGACCCAGTACTTC. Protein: CSGLGYQETQYF.

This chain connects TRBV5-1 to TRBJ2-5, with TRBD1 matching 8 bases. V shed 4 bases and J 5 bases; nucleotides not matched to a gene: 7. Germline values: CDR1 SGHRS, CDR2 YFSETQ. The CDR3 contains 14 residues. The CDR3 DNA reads TGCGCCAGCAGCGGGTGGACAGGGTCCGAGACCCAGTACTTC. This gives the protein CASSGWTGSETQYF.

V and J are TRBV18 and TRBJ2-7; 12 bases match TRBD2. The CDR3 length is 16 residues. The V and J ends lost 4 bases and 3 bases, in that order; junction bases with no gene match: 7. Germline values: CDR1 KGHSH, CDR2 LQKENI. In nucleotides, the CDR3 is TGTGCCAGCTCACAAGCTAGCGGGAGGGCCCACTACGAGCAGTACTTC. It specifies CASSQASGRAHYEQYF.